This T cell receptor beta chain was recovered during a study of T cell responses to AZD1222 COVID-19 vaccine listed by TCRdb under 2021. As for the study more broadly: TCR sequencing covered some 250 trial participants: 200 to 220 given two doses of AZD1222 and approximately 26 given two doses of MenACWY control vaccine. Enrollment into the trials was organized by age into subgroups of 18-55, 56-69 and 70-plus years, and those subgroups contained roughly 140, 27 and 60 TCR-sequenced participants, respectively.

Remarks on this clone: What antigen it recognizes has not been identified. Base qualities are not recorded, but no much larger clone differs from it by a single base.

The CDR3 regions of human TCRbeta chains were analyzed by immunosequencing. As for how the authors treated the data: Repertoire TCRs were checked for matches against a reference library of SARS-CoV-2-specific TCRs that had been generated using the MIRA antigen-specificity platform. Breadth meant the fraction of unique TCRs that were SARS-CoV-2-associated, whereas depth meant the fraction of total T cells that were SARS-CoV-2-associated. Using the MIRA data, each spike-specific TCR was mapped to the spike region that the TCR reacts to and placed in a CD4 or CD8 class. Log10-transformed breadth and depth values were compared by one-way ANOVA with Sidak's multiple comparisons tests. The table was pulled from immuneACCESS by TCRdb, which kept in-frame rearrangements only. Such tables lose some clones; where checked, under half of the loss comes from unresolved V genes, and the rest has no known cause. That table furnishes V, J and clone size, whereas the DNA furnished D and trimming. Recorded for this sample are 90,000 to 150,000 clones; 86% of them occurred a single time. Roughly a sixth of the sample comes from the top ten.

CDR1 and CDR2 are drawn from the germline V gene: SGHTA, FQGTGA. Measured from the cysteine to the phenylalanine, the CDR3 is 15 residues long. Of all the DNA, just the CDR3 is kept, 45 bases in frame from base 1. Between the V and J ends, shortened by 2 bases and 0 bases respectively, the junction contains 10 bases. The label giving this sample's time point can be read as: about 28 days (+/-7) after the second vaccine dose. AZD1222 recipients with second doses at about 4 weeks or about 12 weeks were pooled, because spike-specific TCR depth and breadth did not differ between schedules. Vaccinee samples came from UK trials COV001 and COV002, including a single-blind randomized controlled phase 2/3 trial of AZD1222 (ChAdOx1 nCoV-19) in healthy adults. For TCRbeta chain sequencing, PBMC samples from trial participants were taken at day 0 and at day 28 after the second dose. Summary of the overall study and its limitations: After two AZD1222 doses, spike-specific TCR breadth and depth were significantly higher than at day 0 and than in MenACWY recipients. The 56-69-year group was small, and its depth increase did not reach significance, likely because of low power. Participants were mostly white British and included more females than males, and it was suggested by the authors that clonal diversity may have been underestimated. No day 14 peak-response samples were available, so repertoires were characterized only after the peak T cell response. The whole spike protein was spanned by vaccine-associated CD4 TCRs, and dominant responses were seen in regions 160-218 and 743-854. Reportedly, almost half of the unique spike-specific TCRs recognized epitopes lying outside the regions that are mutated in the B.1.351 and B.1.1.7 variants. Conclusions about previously exposed vaccinees are limited because only five to seven AZD1222 recipients were SARS-CoV-2 seropositive at baseline.

The chain couples TRBV7-3 to TRBJ1-2; the D gene cannot be resolved reliably. The source is an adult who received the AZD1222 COVID-19 vaccine. This specimen consisted of peripheral blood, obtained 28 days after the second AZD1222 dose. At the DNA level, the sequence is TGTGCCAGCAGCTTAGACCCGACATCTAACTATGGCTACACCTTC. This translates into CASSLDPTSNYGYTF. Full variable domain (CDR3 extended with the reference TRBV7-3 and TRBJ1-2 proteins): GAGVSQTPSNKVTEKGKYVELRCDPISGHTALYWYRQSLGQGPEFLIYFQGTGAADDSGLPNDRFFAVRPEGSVSTLKIQRTERGDSAVYLCASSLDPTSNYGYTFGSGTRLTVV.